This T cell receptor beta chain was identified during a study of human T cells and chemical hapten exposure. Stated time point: patch test 1, 2 weeks after DPC sensitization. Treatment meaning: therapeutic diphenylcyclopropenone sensitization with weekly scalp DPC. TCRdb recomputed calls from the RACE reads with MiXCR, one row per CDR3 protein. The sample has 150,000 or so distinct CDR3 sequences, 13% to 15% seen once; the top ten hold 1.7%. CDR3 length equals 18 residues. Trimming cost V 1 base and J 8 bases, with 25 bases left between them. Germline loops: CDR1 SGDLS, CDR2 YYNGEE. The V call is TRBV9, the J call TRBJ2-1, with D maybe TRBD2 (6 bases). The sequence derives from a woman in her thirties with alopecia areata. Some clones in this sample may be carry-over from other donors' samples. Sequenced here: whole blood, sampled in connection with sensitization to the hapten diphenylcyclopropenone (DPC). The CDR3 loop reads CASSVTNNAGLIWDEQFF. The DNA of the CDR3 is TGTGCCAGCAGCGTAACCAACAACGCGGGACTCATCTGGGATGAGCAGTTCTTC.